Listed here is a single TCR beta chain. What it recognizes is unknown. This record comes from a study of T cell repertoires in cytomegalovirus infection. Across the study: TCR beta signatures that were public indicated CMV infection and matching HLA type. Study-wide findings and caveats: HLA-C-restricted CMV clonotypes gave the most frequent clonotype in two of eight donors. Frequencies of public TCR beta families were cumulated, and this identified carriers of CMV plus the relevant HLA.

Germline-derived CDR1 and CDR2 are MNHEY and SMNVEV (reference sequence). The trim removed 3 bases at V and 4 bases at J, leaving 9 bases unmatched. The CDR3 is 16 amino acids. TCRdb called the reads again in MiXCR, with one record for every CDR3 protein. The repertoire holds about 530,000 distinct CDR3 sequences, with approximately 25% as singletons. The sequence was collected from a human donor in good health (CMV status not recorded). Some clones in this sample may be carry-over from other donors' samples. This rearrangement joins TRBV27 to TRBJ1-1; 9 bases are a match to TRBD1. Sequences were obtained from PBMCs. In DNA, the CDR3 is TGTGCCAGCAGTTTCTTAAGGGGACAGGGTGCCACTGAAGCTTTCTTT. Its translation is CASSFLRGQGATEAFF.